This T cell receptor beta chain was recovered during a study of technical replicates of blood from a handful of donors. This clone was detected a few times. The data were produced by immunoSEQ multiplex PCR, yet TCRdb's version contains in-frame clones alone and is incomplete. The table lists approximately 73,000 clones, around 92% of them singletons. The sample consisted of T cells isolated from PBMCs. This receptor was obtained from a human donor in good health.

The CDR3 DNA reads as TGTGCCAGCAGTCCACAACCGGGACTCACGAACACCGGGGAGCTGTTTTTT. Protein: CASSPQPGLTNTGELFF. The rearrangement joins TRBV28 to TRBJ2-2; the D gene is possibly TRBD2 (6 bases). Trimming cost V 5 bases and J 0 bases, with 16 bases left between them. Germline CDR1 reads MDHEN; CDR2 reads SYDVKM. The CDR3 has 17 amino acids.